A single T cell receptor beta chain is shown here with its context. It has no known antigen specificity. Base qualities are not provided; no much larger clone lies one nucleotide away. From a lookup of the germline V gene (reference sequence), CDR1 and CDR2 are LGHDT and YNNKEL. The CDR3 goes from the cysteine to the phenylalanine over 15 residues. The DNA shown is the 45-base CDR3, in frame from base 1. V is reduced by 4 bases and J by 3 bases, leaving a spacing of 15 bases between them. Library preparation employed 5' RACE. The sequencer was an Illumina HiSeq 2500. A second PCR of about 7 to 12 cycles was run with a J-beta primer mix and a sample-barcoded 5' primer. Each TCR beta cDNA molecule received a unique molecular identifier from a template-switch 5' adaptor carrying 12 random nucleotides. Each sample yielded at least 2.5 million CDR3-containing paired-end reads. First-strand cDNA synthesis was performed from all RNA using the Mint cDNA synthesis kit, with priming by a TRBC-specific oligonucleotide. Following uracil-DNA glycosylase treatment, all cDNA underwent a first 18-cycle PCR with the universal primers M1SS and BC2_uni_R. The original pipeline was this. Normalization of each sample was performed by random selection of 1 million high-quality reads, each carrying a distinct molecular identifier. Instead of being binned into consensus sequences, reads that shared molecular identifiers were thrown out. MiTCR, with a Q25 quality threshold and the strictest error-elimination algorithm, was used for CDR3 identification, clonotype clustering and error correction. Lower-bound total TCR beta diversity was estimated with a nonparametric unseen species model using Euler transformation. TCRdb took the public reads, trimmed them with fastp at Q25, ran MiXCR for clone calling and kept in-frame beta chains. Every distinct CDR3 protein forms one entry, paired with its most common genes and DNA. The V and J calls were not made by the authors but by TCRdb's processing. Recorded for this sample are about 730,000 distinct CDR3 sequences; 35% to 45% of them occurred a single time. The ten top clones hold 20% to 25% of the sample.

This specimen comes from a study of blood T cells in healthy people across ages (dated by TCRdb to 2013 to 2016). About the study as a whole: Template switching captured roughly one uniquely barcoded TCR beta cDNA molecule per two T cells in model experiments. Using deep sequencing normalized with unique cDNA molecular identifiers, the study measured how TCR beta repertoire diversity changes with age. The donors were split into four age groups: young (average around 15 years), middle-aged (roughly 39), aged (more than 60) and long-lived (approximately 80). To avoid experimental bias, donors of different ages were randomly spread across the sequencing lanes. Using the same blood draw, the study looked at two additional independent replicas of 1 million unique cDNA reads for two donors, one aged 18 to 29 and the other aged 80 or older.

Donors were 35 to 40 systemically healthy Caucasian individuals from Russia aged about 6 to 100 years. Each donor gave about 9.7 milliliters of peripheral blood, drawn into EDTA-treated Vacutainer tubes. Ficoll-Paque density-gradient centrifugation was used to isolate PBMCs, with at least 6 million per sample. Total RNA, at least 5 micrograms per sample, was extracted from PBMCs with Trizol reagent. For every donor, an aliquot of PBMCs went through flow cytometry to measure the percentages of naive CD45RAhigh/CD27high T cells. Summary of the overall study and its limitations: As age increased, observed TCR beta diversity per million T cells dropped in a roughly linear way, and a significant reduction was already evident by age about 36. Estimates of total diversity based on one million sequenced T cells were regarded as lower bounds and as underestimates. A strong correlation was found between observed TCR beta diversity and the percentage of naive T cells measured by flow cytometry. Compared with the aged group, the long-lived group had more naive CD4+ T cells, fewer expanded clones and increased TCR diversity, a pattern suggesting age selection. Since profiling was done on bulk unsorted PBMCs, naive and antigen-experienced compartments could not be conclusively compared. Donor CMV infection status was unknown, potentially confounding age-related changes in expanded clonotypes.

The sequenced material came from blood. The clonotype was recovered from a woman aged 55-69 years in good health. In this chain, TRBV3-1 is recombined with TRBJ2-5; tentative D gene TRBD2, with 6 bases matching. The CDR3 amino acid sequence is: CASSPPGGLKETQYF. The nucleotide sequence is TGTGCCAGCAGCCCACCCGGAGGGCTAAAAGAGACCCAGTACTTC.